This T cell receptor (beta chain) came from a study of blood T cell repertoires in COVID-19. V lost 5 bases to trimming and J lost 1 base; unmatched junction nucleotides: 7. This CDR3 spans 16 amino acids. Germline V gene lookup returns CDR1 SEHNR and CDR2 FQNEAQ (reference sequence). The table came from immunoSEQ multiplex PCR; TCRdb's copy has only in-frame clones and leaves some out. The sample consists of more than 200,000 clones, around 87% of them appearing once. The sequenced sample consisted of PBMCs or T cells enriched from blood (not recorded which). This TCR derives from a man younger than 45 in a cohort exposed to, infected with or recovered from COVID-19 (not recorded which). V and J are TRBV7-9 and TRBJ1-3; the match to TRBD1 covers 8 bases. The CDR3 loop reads CASSVTQGGSGNTIYF. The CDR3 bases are TGTGCCAGCAGCGTAACACAGGGGGGTTCTGGAAACACCATATATTTT.